These 26 T cell receptor beta chains came from one sample sequenced in a study of T-cell reconstitution after alpha-beta-depleted transplantation in children. Preparation of the TCRbeta library was carried out with unique molecular identifiers. TCRdb redid the calling of the PCR reads with MiXCR, one entry per CDR3 protein. The data hold 670,000 or so distinct CDR3 sequences, with roughly 14% observed a single time. Here the sequenced sample was PBMCs, taken before TCRalphabeta/CD19-depleted stem cell transplant. The receptors were gathered from a girl aged 2-10 years with congenital amegakaryocytic thrombocytopenia, due to receive a stem cell transplant.

This clonotype was seen many times. V is TRBV7-9 and J is TRBJ1-1, with 8 bases that match TRBD1. Trimming at V came to 10 bases and at J to 6 bases, leaving 7 bases not matched to a gene. Germline V CDR1 and CDR2: SEHNR, FQNEAQ (reference sequence). The CDR3 has 12 residues. CDR3 protein: CAMGQGASEAFF. CDR3 nucleotide sequence: TGTGCCATGGGGCAGGGGGCCTCTGAAGCTTTCTTT.

The CDR3 is CASSEEGEQFF. The CDR3 nucleotides are TGTGCCAGCAGTGAGGAGGGTGAGCAGTTCTTC. The chain has TRBV2 and TRBJ2-1; TRBD2 is a possible D gene (6 bases). Germline values: CDR1 SNHLY, CDR2 FYNNEI. V lost 3 bases to trimming and J lost 9 bases, with 6 bases between them. The CDR3 has 11 amino acids.

The rearrangement uses TRBV9 and TRBJ1-5, with TRBD1 as a possible D gene (5 bases). Per germline, CDR1 SGDLS and CDR2 YYNGEE. V was shortened by 7 bases and J by 4 bases, with 15 bases between the two germline ends. This CDR3 comprises 14 residues. CDR3 sequence reads: CASVDPGENQPQHF. The CDR3, as DNA: TGTGCCAGCGTAGATCCGGGGGAGAATCAGCCCCAGCATTTT.

In this sample, this clonotype turned up many times. The V and J genes are TRBV20-1 and TRBJ1-2, with TRBD1 matching 7 bases. The germline V gene has CDR1 DFQATT and CDR2 SNEGSKA (reference sequence). V shed 3 bases, J shed 2 bases, and the junction held 3 bases outside the gene matches. CDR3 length: 13 residues. For the CDR3, the DNA is TGCAGTGCTAGCCCGACAGGGAACTATGGCTACACCTTC. Protein product: CSASPTGNYGYTF.

This clonotype has only a few counts. The V gene is TRBV29-1, the J gene TRBJ2-1; 11 bases agree with TRBD2. Germline V gene sequence: CDR1 SQVTM, CDR2 ANQGSEA. The CDR3 totals 13 residues. Trimming removed 4 bases from V and 8 bases from J; junction bases left unmatched: 4. CDR3 sequence reads: CSVVRLAGYEQFF. DNA of the CDR3: TGCAGCGTTGTCAGACTAGCGGGATATGAGCAGTTCTTC.

The table lists this clonotype with a few counts. V gene TRBV7-2 combines with J gene TRBJ2-7, with a possible D match to TRBD2 (6 bases). Looked up from germline, CDR1 is SGHTA and CDR2 is FQGNSA. Trimming shortened V by 0 bases and J by 4 bases, and 16 bases separated the two germline ends. This CDR3 region has 16 residues. The CDR3 region is CASSLADYQRSYEQYF. CDR3 coding DNA: TGTGCCAGCAGCTTAGCGGACTACCAACGGTCGTACGAGCAGTACTTC.

This clonotype was recorded at least ten times. The V and J genes are TRBV20-1 and TRBJ2-7; TRBD1 might be the D (5 bases). CDR1 and CDR2 (germline): DFQATT, SNEGSKA (reference sequence). Between the trimmed V and J ends, which lost 5 bases and 2 bases, there was a span of 16 bases. The CDR3 runs 14 residues. Written as DNA, the CDR3 is TGCAGTGCTGACACAGGCGTAGGTGCCTACGAGCAGTACTTC. Translation: CSADTGVGAYEQYF.

In this sample, this clonotype turned up many times. This chain connects TRBV12-3 or TRBV12-4 to TRBJ2-3; the match to TRBD2 covers 10 bases. The CDR3 has 16 residues. V was pared by 5 bases and J by 3 bases, with 8 bases of the junction left unmatched. The CDR3 sequence: CASSRGLAGETDTQYF. The CDR3 DNA reads as TGTGCCAGCAGTAGAGGGCTAGCGGGAGAGACAGATACGCAGTATTTT.

The chain employs TRBV7-2 and TRBJ1-5; no clear D gene. Between the trimmed V and J ends, which lost 2 bases and 5 bases, there was a span of 10 bases. The CDR3 is 14 amino acids. In germline, CDR1 is SGHTA, CDR2 FQGNSA. The CDR3 DNA reads as TGTGCCAGCAGCTTAATGGGAGGAGATCAGCCCCAGCATTTT. Amino acids: CASSLMGGDQPQHF.

This clonotype occurred many times. The rearrangement links TRBV5-5 to TRBJ2-1; TRBD1 matches at 8 bases. With 4 bases clipped from V and 2 bases from J, the junction kept 5 bases outside the gene matches. Germline lookup yields CDR1 SGHKS and CDR2 YYEKEE (reference sequence). CDR3 length: 15 residues. CDR3 nucleotide sequence: TGTGCCAGCAGCCCCGACAGGGGAACCTACAATGAGCAGTTCTTC. It translates to CASSPDRGTYNEQFF.

Many counts were recorded for this clonotype. The chain links TRBV27 to TRBJ1-2; 8 nucleotides line up with TRBD1. The J segment lost 5 bases and the V segment lost 4 bases, leaving 3 bases of the junction unmatched. The CDR3 has 13 amino acids. Germline CDR1 MNHEY, CDR2 SMNVEV (reference sequence). Here the CDR3 DNA reads TGTGCCAGCAGTTGGGACAGGTGGTATGGCTACACCTTC. Protein sequence: CASSWDRWYGYTF.

This chain joins TRBV5-1 and TRBJ2-7; D is possibly TRBD1 (6 bases). V lost 1 base, J lost 7 bases, and 12 bases lay in between. Germline assignment: CDR1 SGHRS and CDR2 YFSETQ. The CDR3 runs to 13 residues. CDR3 loop: CASSLSAGEEQYF. For the CDR3, the DNA is TGCGCCAGCAGCTTGTCGGCAGGGGAAGAGCAGTACTTC.

Many counts were recorded for this clonotype. V gene TRBV20-1 combines with J gene TRBJ2-3; the D is unclear. The CDR3 length is 14 residues. V gave up 3 bases and J gave up 4 bases, with 14 bases separating them. CDR1 DFQATT and CDR2 SNEGSKA come from the germline V gene (reference sequence). The CDR3 DNA follows: TGCAGTGCTAGTCTAAAACCTCCCCCAGATACGCAGTATTTT. It encodes CSASLKPPPDTQYF.

With respect to this clonotype: In this CDR3 the conserved last residue, phenylalanine or tryptophan, is missing, so a read error is likely. The CDR3 DNA is TGTGCCGCACGAGGGGCGGATGTGCAGTTCCTC. It yields the protein CAARGADVQFL. The chain joins TRBV10-3 to TRBJ2-1; D tentatively reads TRBD1 or TRBD2 (5 bases each). V was clipped by 11 bases and J by 12 bases, with 17 bases between them. The length of the CDR3 is 11 residues. CDR1 ENHRY and CDR2 SYGVKD come from the germline V gene.

The chain uses TRBV7-9 and TRBJ2-7; D is undetermined. Germline V CDR1 and CDR2: SEHNR, FQNEAQ (reference sequence). The V gene lost 4 bases and the J gene lost 2 bases, with 9 bases spanning the gap. This CDR3 region has 13 residues. CDR3 sequence reads: CASSSEFPYEQYF. The CDR3, as DNA: TGTGCCAGCAGCTCAGAATTTCCCTACGAGCAGTACTTC. Based on the CDR3 plus reference TRBV7-9 and TRBJ2-7, the full variable domain is DTGVSQNPRHKITKRGQNVTFRCDPISEHNRLYWYRQTLGQGPEFLTYFQNEAQLEKSRLLSDRFSAERPKGSFSTLEIQRTEQGDSAMYLCASSSEFPYEQYFGPGTRLTVT.

This chain joins TRBV27 and TRBJ2-5; possibly TRBD2 for D (6 bases). The length of the CDR3 is 14 residues. Germline assignment: CDR1 MNHEY and CDR2 SMNVEV (reference sequence). V lost 8 bases and J 5 bases, leaving 18 bases between the germline ends. CDR3 sequence: CASRRGNSMETQYF. DNA for the CDR3: TGTGCCAGCCGGCGCGGGAATTCGATGGAGACCCAGTACTTC.

In this sample, this clonotype turned up many times. The J gene is TRBJ1-5, the V gene TRBV5-6; no clear D gene. This CDR3 region has 14 residues. V was pared by 6 bases and J by 4 bases, with 14 bases between. Germline CDR1 reads SGHDT; CDR2 reads YYEEEE. The CDR3 is CASTHRWGNQPQHF. The CDR3 DNA follows: TGTGCCAGCACCCATAGGTGGGGAAATCAGCCCCAGCATTTT.

Regarding this clonotype: A junction end diverges from the germline sequence, so it may reflect a read error. The J gene is TRBJ1-6, the V gene TRBV7-9; the D gene is possibly TRBD1 (6 bases). Germline CDR1 is SEHNR and CDR2 is FQNEAQ (reference sequence). The CDR3 sequence is 14 residues long. CDR3 sequence reads: CSSSLEQGSPPLHF. The CDR3 coding sequence is TGTTCCAGCAGCTTAGAACAGGGATCCCCACCCCTCCACTTT.

This chain connects TRBV12-3 or TRBV12-4 to TRBJ1-4; D unresolved. This CDR3 spans 13 amino acids. The V and J ends lost 4 bases and 2 bases respectively, with 5 bases between them. CDR3 in DNA: TGTGCCAGCAGTTGGACTACTAATGAAAAACTGTTTTTT. Its translation: CASSWTTNEKLFF.

This clonotype appeared a few times. The chain recombines TRBV7-6 with TRBJ2-3, with 7 bases identical to TRBD2. The CDR3 extends over 17 amino acids. V dropped 5 bases and J dropped 0; count of bases not matched to a gene: 11. Germline V gene sequence: CDR1 SGHVS, CDR2 FNYEAQ. The CDR3 sequence is CASSLLNLADSTDTQYF. The CDR3 coding sequence is TGTGCCAGCAGCCTCTTGAATCTAGCGGATAGCACAGATACGCAGTATTTT. The full variable domain, its missing parts supplied by reference TRBV7-6 and TRBJ2-3, is GAGVSQSPRYKVTKRGQDVALRCDPISGHVSLYWYRQALGQGPEFLTYFNYEAQQDKSGLPNDRFSAERPEGSISTLTIQRTEQRDSAMYRCASSLLNLADSTDTQYFGPGTRLTVL.

This clonotype was seen a few times. This chain links TRBV20-1 with TRBJ2-7; 10 positions match TRBD2. Germline V gives CDR1 DFQATT, CDR2 SNEGSKA (reference sequence). This CDR3 is 16 amino acids long. Germline trimming cut 3 bases from V and 5 bases from J; bases unmatched to any gene: 13. The CDR3 region is CSASGPSGSFSHEQYF. CDR3 nucleotides: TGCAGTGCTAGTGGGCCTAGCGGGAGCTTTTCCCACGAGCAGTACTTC.

V and J are TRBV12-3 or TRBV12-4 and TRBJ2-7; D could derive from TRBD1 or TRBD2 (5 bases each). This CDR3 spans 14 amino acids. V shed 7 bases and J shed 1 base, with 14 bases lying between them. CDR3 in amino acids: CASTPGRRSYEQYF. CDR3 DNA sequence: TGTGCCAGCACCCCAGGGAGACGATCCTACGAGCAGTACTTC.

Many counts were recorded for this clonotype. The chain uses TRBV7-2 and TRBJ1-2, with D uncertain. CDR1 and CDR2 (germline): SGHTA, FQGNSA. This CDR3 contains 14 residues. The V end lost 1 base, the J end lost 4 bases, and 10 bases lay between the germline ends. The CDR3 sequence: CASSLEGRTYGYTF. CDR3 nucleotide sequence: TGTGCCAGCAGCTTAGAGGGCCGCACCTATGGCTACACCTTC. The complete variable domain, with remaining parts taken from reference TRBV7-2 and TRBJ1-2, reads GAGVSQSPSNKVTEKGKDVELRCDPISGHTALYWYRQSLGQGLEFLIYFQGNSAPDKSGLPSDRFSAERTGGSVSTLTIQRTQQEDSAVYLCASSLEGRTYGYTFGSGTRLTVV.

This clonotype was found once. The chain carries TRBV27 and TRBJ2-1, with D tentatively TRBD1 or TRBD2 (5 bases each). Germline CDR1 reads MNHEY; CDR2 reads SMNVEV (reference sequence). V was pared by 1 base and J by 8 bases, with 15 bases between. The CDR3 spans 15 residues. CDR3 coding DNA: TGTGCCAGCAGTTTATGGTCGGGGCGACACGATGAGCAGTTCTTC. Protein: CASSLWSGRHDEQFF.

This clonotype was picked up many times. The chain links TRBV29-1 to TRBJ2-3; D is perhaps TRBD1 (6 bases). The CDR3 loop spans 14 amino acids. In germline, CDR1 is SQVTM, CDR2 ANQGSEA. Trimming removed 8 bases from V and 0 bases from J, with 15 bases in between. As DNA, the CDR3 is TGCAGCCACCTGACAGGTCTCAGCACAGATACGCAGTATTTT. This translates into CSHLTGLSTDTQYF.

This clonotype has a handful of counts. The rearrangement joins TRBV10-3 to TRBJ1-3; perhaps TRBD1 as D (5 bases). CDR1 ENHRY and CDR2 SYGVKD come from the germline V gene. The CDR3 consists of 13 residues. V was shortened by 11 bases and J by 3 bases, with 14 bases between the two germline ends. CDR3 DNA: TGTGCCGCAAATCAGGGTGGTGGAAACACCATATATTTT. Protein product: CAANQGGGNTIYF.